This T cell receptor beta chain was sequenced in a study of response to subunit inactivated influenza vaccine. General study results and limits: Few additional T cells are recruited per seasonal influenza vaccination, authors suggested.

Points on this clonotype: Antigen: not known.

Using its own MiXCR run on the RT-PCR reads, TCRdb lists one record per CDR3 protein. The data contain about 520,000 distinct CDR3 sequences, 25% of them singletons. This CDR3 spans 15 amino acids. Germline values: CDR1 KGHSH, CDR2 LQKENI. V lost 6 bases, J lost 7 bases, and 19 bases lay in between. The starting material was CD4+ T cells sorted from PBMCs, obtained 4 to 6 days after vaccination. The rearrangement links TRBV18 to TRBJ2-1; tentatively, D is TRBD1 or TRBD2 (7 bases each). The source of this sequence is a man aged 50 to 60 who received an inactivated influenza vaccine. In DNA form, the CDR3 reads TGTGCCAGCTCCCAAGCGGGACAGCCTACGAATGAGCAGTTCTTC. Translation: CASSQAGQPTNEQFF.